Listed below are T cell receptor beta chains from one sample, sequenced in a study of blood T cells in healthy people across ages. Via MiXCR, TCRdb re-called the 5' RACE reads, giving one row per CDR3 protein. The sample lists about 900,000 distinct CDR3 sequences, about 48% occurring once. Specimen: blood. The receptors here all came from a man aged 25 to 40 in good health. The CDR3 runs from the conserved cysteine through the conserved F or W. The D gene is left open where the match is weak. Some rows have no size entry. The others give once, few or many, or a class for an expanded clone.

v_call: TRBV12-3/TRBV12-4; clone_size: few; j_call: TRBJ2-1; d_call: -; cdr3_nt: TGTGCCAGCAGTTTTAGTCTAGCGCCCAACAATGAGCAGTTCTTC; cdr3_aa: CASSFSLAPNNEQFF
v_call: TRBV12-3/TRBV12-4; clone_size: -; j_call: TRBJ2-3; d_call: TRBD1; cdr3_nt: TGTGCCAGCAGTTCAGGACAGGGCATTTGGGATACGCAGTATTTT; cdr3_aa: CASSSGQGIWDTQYF
v_call: TRBV29-1; clone_size: -; j_call: TRBJ2-1; d_call: TRBD2; cdr3_nt: TGTAGCGTTGGCGGGGGTAGGACGACTGGACGCAATGAGCAGTTCTTC; cdr3_aa: CSVGGGRTTGRNEQFF
v_call: TRBV5-1; clone_size: -; j_call: TRBJ1-1; d_call: -; cdr3_nt: TGCGCCAGCAGCCCACGAGCGGGGGCCACTGAAGCTTTCTTT; cdr3_aa: CASSPRAGATEAFF
v_call: TRBV5-1; clone_size: many; j_call: TRBJ1-6; d_call: -; cdr3_nt: TGCGCCAGCAGCCAGGGGACGACCAATTCACCCCTCCACTTT; cdr3_aa: CASSQGTTNSPLHF
v_call: TRBV7-9; clone_size: -; j_call: TRBJ2-7; d_call: -; cdr3_nt: TGTGCCAGCAGCTTAGCGCTCGCGGGGGCCTACAATGAGCAGTACTTC; cdr3_aa: CASSLALAGAYNEQYF
v_call: TRBV4-3; clone_size: -; j_call: TRBJ2-3; d_call: TRBD2; cdr3_nt: TGCGCCAGCAGCCAAGATAGACTAGCGGGGCACACAGATACGCAGTATTTT; cdr3_aa: CASSQDRLAGHTDTQYF
v_call: TRBV29-1; clone_size: few; j_call: TRBJ2-7; d_call: -; cdr3_nt: TGCAGCGTTGAAGATTCGGCAGGGACCTACGAGCAGTACTTC; cdr3_aa: CSVEDSAGTYEQYF
v_call: TRBV7-2; clone_size: -; j_call: TRBJ1-3; d_call: -; cdr3_nt: TGTGCCAGCAGCTTATTTCCTCAGGGCGCCGGAAACACCATATATTTT; cdr3_aa: CASSLFPQGAGNTIYF
v_call: TRBV14; clone_size: -; j_call: TRBJ2-3; d_call: TRBD2; cdr3_nt: TGTGCCAGCAGCCAAGGATTCGGAGCGGGAGCTAGGGCAGATACGCAGTATTTT; cdr3_aa: CASSQGFGAGARADTQYF
v_call: TRBV6-1; clone_size: few; j_call: TRBJ1-2; d_call: -; cdr3_nt: TGTGCCAGCAGCCTCAAAGGCCTCTCCACTGGGTTTAACTATGGCTACACCTTC; cdr3_aa: CASSLKGLSTGFNYGYTF
v_call: TRBV3-1; clone_size: few; j_call: TRBJ2-3; d_call: TRBD2; cdr3_nt: TGTGCCAGCAGCCACAGCGTAGGACTAGCGGGGGGGCTTGGAGATACGCAGTATTTT; cdr3_aa: CASSHSVGLAGGLGDTQYF
v_call: TRBV20-1; clone_size: -; j_call: TRBJ2-7; d_call: TRBD2; cdr3_nt: TGCAGTGCTAGTTCAATCAGCGGGGCCTACGAGCAGTACTTC; cdr3_aa: CSASSISGAYEQYF
v_call: TRBV5-1; clone_size: -; j_call: TRBJ2-7; d_call: -; cdr3_nt: TGCGCCAGCAGCTTGCTCCAGGGAAGAGTGTACGAGCAGTACTTC; cdr3_aa: CASSLLQGRVYEQYF
v_call: TRBV5-4; clone_size: few; j_call: TRBJ2-7; d_call: -; cdr3_nt: TGTGCCAGCAGCTTTAGTAGAGGGTTAAAGGCCGAGCAGTACTTC; cdr3_aa: CASSFSRGLKAEQYF
v_call: TRBV4-2; clone_size: -; j_call: TRBJ1-1; d_call: -; cdr3_nt: TGTGCCAGCAGCCAAGAGGTCTACGAGACTGAAGCTTTCTTT; cdr3_aa: CASSQEVYETEAFF
v_call: TRBV20-1; clone_size: -; j_call: TRBJ2-1; d_call: -; cdr3_nt: TGCAGTGGAGCCAGGAGCTCCTACAATGAGCAGTTCTTC; cdr3_aa: CSGARSSYNEQFF
v_call: TRBV18; clone_size: -; j_call: TRBJ2-3; d_call: -; cdr3_nt: TGTGCCAGCTCACCCTTGCTGGGGGAGAGCACAGATACGCAGTATTTT; cdr3_aa: CASSPLLGESTDTQYF
v_call: TRBV28; clone_size: many; j_call: TRBJ2-1; d_call: TRBD2; cdr3_nt: TGTGCCAGCCGGACTAGCGCTGAGCAGTTCTTC; cdr3_aa: CASRTSAEQFF
v_call: TRBV6-1; clone_size: -; j_call: TRBJ1-5; d_call: -; cdr3_nt: TGTGCCAGCTCCTCCGACCAGGCCCTCCAGCCCCAGCATTTT; cdr3_aa: CASSSDQALQPQHF
v_call: TRBV7-9; clone_size: -; j_call: TRBJ2-3; d_call: -; cdr3_nt: TGTGCCAGCAGCTTCATGGAGGGGGTTCGCACAGATACGCAGTATTTT; cdr3_aa: CASSFMEGVRTDTQYF
v_call: TRBV27; clone_size: -; j_call: TRBJ2-7; d_call: -; cdr3_nt: TGTGCCAGCGCACCACTTGGGGAGCAGTACTTC; cdr3_aa: CASAPLGEQYF
v_call: TRBV10-3; clone_size: -; j_call: TRBJ2-7; d_call: TRBD1; cdr3_nt: TGTGCCATCAGTGGTGACAGGGGCGGAGTCGAGCAGTACTTC; cdr3_aa: CAISGDRGGVEQYF
v_call: TRBV3-1; clone_size: -; j_call: TRBJ2-5; d_call: TRBD2; cdr3_nt: TGTGCCAGCAGGCCTCATAGCGGGGAGGAGACCCAGTACTTC; cdr3_aa: CASRPHSGEETQYF
v_call: TRBV4-3; clone_size: -; j_call: TRBJ2-1; d_call: -; cdr3_nt: TGCGCCAGCAGCCGGGCGGGGGAGGGGGTTGAGCAGTTCTTC; cdr3_aa: CASSRAGEGVEQFF
v_call: TRBV7-2; clone_size: -; j_call: TRBJ2-3; d_call: -; cdr3_nt: TGTGCCAGCAGCTTACGAAAGGGCCCCACAGATACGCAGTATTTT; cdr3_aa: CASSLRKGPTDTQYF
v_call: TRBV2; clone_size: -; j_call: TRBJ2-3; d_call: TRBD2; cdr3_nt: TGTGCCAGCAGCGACCCCCAGCGGGGGCCCACAGATACGCAGTATTTT; cdr3_aa: CASSDPQRGPTDTQYF
v_call: TRBV2; clone_size: few; j_call: TRBJ1-2; d_call: -; cdr3_nt: TGTGCCAGCAGTGAAGTTCAGGGCTCAACGTATGGCTACACCTTC; cdr3_aa: CASSEVQGSTYGYTF
v_call: TRBV28; clone_size: -; j_call: TRBJ1-2; d_call: -; cdr3_nt: TGTGCCAGCCGTTCCAGCCGGGGGGCATATGGCTACACCTTC; cdr3_aa: CASRSSRGAYGYTF
v_call: TRBV6-5; clone_size: few; j_call: TRBJ2-1; d_call: TRBD2; cdr3_nt: TGTGCCAGCAGTTACTGGGGGGGGACTGACAATGAGCAGTTCTTC; cdr3_aa: CASSYWGGTDNEQFF